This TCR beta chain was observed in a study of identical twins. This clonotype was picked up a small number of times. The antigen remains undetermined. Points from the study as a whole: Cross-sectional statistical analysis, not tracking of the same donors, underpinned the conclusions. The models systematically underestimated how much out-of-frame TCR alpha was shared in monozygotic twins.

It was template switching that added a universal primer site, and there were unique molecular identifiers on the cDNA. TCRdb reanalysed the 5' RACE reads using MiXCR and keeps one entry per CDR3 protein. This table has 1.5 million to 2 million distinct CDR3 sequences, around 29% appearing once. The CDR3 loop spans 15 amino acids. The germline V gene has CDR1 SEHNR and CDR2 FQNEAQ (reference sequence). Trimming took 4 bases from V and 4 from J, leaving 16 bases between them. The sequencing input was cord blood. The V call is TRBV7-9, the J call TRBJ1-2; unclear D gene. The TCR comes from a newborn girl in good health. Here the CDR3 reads CASSSHLRGSYGYTF. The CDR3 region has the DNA TGTGCCAGCAGCTCCCATCTCCGGGGTAGCTATGGCTACACCTTC.